This T cell receptor beta chain was identified in a study of post-analysis software for immune sequencing data. The study, taken as a whole, reports: Significantly lower normalized Chao1 diversity was seen in multiple sclerosis patients than in controls.

Carried by the TCR beta cDNA libraries were unique molecular identifiers. TCRdb re-analysed the PCR reads in MiXCR, keeping a single row per CDR3 protein. In the table there are hundreds of thousands of distinct CDR3 sequences, 25% to 30% of which are singletons. For this clonotype: Its antigen is still unknown.

Sequencing used blood. This receptor was identified in a girl aged 10 to 17 with multiple sclerosis.

The CDR3 loop reads CASSLTEGGEQYF. The CDR3, as DNA: TGTGCCAGCAGTTTAACGGAAGGGGGCGAGCAGTACTTC. This rearrangement joins TRBV12-3 or TRBV12-4 to TRBJ2-7, with a tentative D call TRBD1 (6 bases). Trimming removed 2 bases at V and 6 bases at J, with 11 bases between. The CDR3 runs to 13 residues.